In this sample, the clone carrying this TCR delta chain turned up a few times. A far larger clone is a single base away, which makes a read error likely. Other DNA sequences in the sample encode the same CDR3. TCRdb re-identified clones in the reads via CATT. Among about 4,900 delta-chain clones listed, around 4.2% were seen once. This specimen comes from a study of gamma-delta chains in newborns, infants, children. Across the whole study: Polyclonal expansion of innate γδ T cells after birth follows microbial exposure.

Germline values: CDR1 TSWWSYY, CDR2 QGS. The CDR3 is 21 amino acids. This chain connects TRDV1 to TRDJ2; 8 bases are shared with TRDD3. Sequenced input: blood. The TCR originated in a child who was a newborn, infant or young child, either healthy, febrile or measles-vaccinated (not recorded which). CDR3 amino acids: CALGKTLPSDLLGVVTAQLFF. Here the CDR3 DNA reads TGTGCTCTTGGGAAGACACTTCCTTCCGACTTACTGGGGGTCGTGACCGCACAACTCTTCTTT.